This section outlines one T cell receptor (beta chain) sequence together with its context. The CDR3 is made up of 13 amino acids. From germline, CDR1 is SQVTM and CDR2 ANQGSEA. V was cut by 6 bases and J by 1 base, with 9 bases left in between. This specimen comes from a study of OX40 agonist ivuxolimab in advanced cancers. TCRdb's copy holds only in-frame clones and misses some; the assay was immunoSEQ multiplex PCR. The table has about 150,000 clones, 94% seen once. The sequence was obtained from an adult with an advanced solid tumor such as melanoma, head and neck, liver or kidney cancer. This chain uses TRBV29-1 with TRBJ2-2, with a weak D call TRBD2 (6 bases). The sample in question was CD4+ or CD8+ T cells sorted from blood, obtained in a trial of the OX40 agonist ivuxolimab. The CDR3 loop reads CSVEGRNTGELFF. Here the CDR3 DNA reads TGCAGCGTGGAGGGGAGGAACACCGGGGAGCTGTTTTTT.